Only one count was recorded for the clone carrying this TCR beta chain. The data were taken from a study of blood T cell repertoires in COVID-19. At the level of the study: Nucleic acid was either cDNA or gDNA, and it came from T cells, B-cell-depleted T cells, or PBMCs.

Original methodology: Estimation of nucleated cell counts was performed using reference gene primer amplification. Some clones are missing from TCRdb's copy, which holds only in-frame ones; the method was immunoSEQ multiplex PCR. Clone size and the V and J calls come from that table; the DNA yielded D and trimming. The sample records about 260,000 clones, 88% being singletons. The ends were cut back, 2 bases at V and 7 bases at J, with 11 bases in the middle. This CDR3 is 14 amino acids long. Per germline, CDR1 MNHEY and CDR2 SVGAGI. The sequencing input was peripheral blood. The TCR comes from a man aged 60-69 years who had recovered from COVID-19. The V call is TRBV6-5, the J call TRBJ2-2; weak D call: TRBD2 (5 bases). The CDR3 DNA follows: TGTGCCAGCAGTTACCTGAGGGTGCTCGGGGAGCTGTTTTTT. This sequence encodes CASSYLRVLGELFF.